This TCR beta chain appears in the sequencing data of a study of T cells in Graves' hyperthyroidism and ophthalmopathy. General study points: Blood also held most thyroid clonotypes expanded beyond 0.001. Ophthalmopathy cases were set apart from stable hyperthyroidism by a 13 V-J model.

CDR3 length equals 15 residues. Germline-derived CDR1 and CDR2 are LNHNV and YYDKDF (reference sequence). After removal of 4 bases from V and 5 bases from J, the junction contained 10 bases not matched to a gene. This clonotype was detected only a few times. Its antigen is not identified. Amplification of TCR beta CDR3 regions was performed using RNA transcripts as template. HTBI primers were used for first-round RT-PCR of the TCR CDR3. TCRdb processed the multiplex PCR reads anew with MiXCR; each CDR3 protein has one entry. The table includes hundreds of thousands of distinct CDR3 sequences, around 15% detected once. Calling Graves' hyperthyroidism stable meant ophthalmopathy did not progress within 18 months. Diagnoses rested on clinical symptoms, serum thyroxine and TRAb, thyroid ultrasound and orbital computed tomography.

The genes are TRBV15 and TRBJ2-7, with 8 bases fitting TRBD1. The source material was blood. This sequence originates from a woman younger than 30 with Graves' hyperthyroidism. The CDR3 reads CATSNRQGMVDEQYF. The CDR3 DNA reads as TGTGCCACCAGCAACCGACAGGGGATGGTGGACGAGCAGTACTTC.